This T cell receptor beta chain originates from a study of blood T cell repertoires in COVID-19. TCRdb keeps only in-frame clones here, not all; method: immunoSEQ multiplex PCR. In the table there are fewer than 120,000 clones, less than 85% of which are singletons. CDR1 and CDR2 (germline): SGHAT, FQDESV (reference sequence). Trimming removed 5 bases from V and 3 bases from J, with 10 bases in between. The CDR3 has 14 residues. This clonotype was obtained from a woman of 80 years or more with acute or convalescent COVID-19. The specimen sequenced was peripheral blood. The chain is built from TRBV11-1 and TRBJ2-2; D is possibly TRBD1 (5 bases). Here the CDR3 reads CASSPQGYTGELFF. In DNA form, the CDR3 reads TGTGCCAGCAGCCCCCAGGGATACACCGGGGAGCTGTTTTTT.